A selection of T cell receptor beta chains follows, all from one sample in a study of T cells in Graves' hyperthyroidism and ophthalmopathy. TCRdb reprocessed the multiplex PCR reads via MiXCR and lists one record per CDR3 protein. The table shows approximately 300,000 distinct CDR3 sequences, with about 15% occurring only once. Sequences were obtained from blood. These receptors came from a man younger than 40 with Graves' hyperthyroidism. CDR3s include the opening cysteine and the closing phenylalanine or tryptophan. A D gene is named only where the DNA matches it firmly. Clone size is given for some rows only: seen once, a few or many times, or a class if the clone is expanded.

16 TRBD2 . TRBJ2-1 TRBV19 CASSIPGTSGVNEQFF TGTGCCAGTAGTATCCCTGGGACTAGTGGTGTCAATGAGCAGTTCTTC
15 TRBD1 . TRBJ2-7 TRBV7-2 CASSLWTGGGYEQYF TGTGCCAGCAGCCTATGGACAGGGGGTGGCTACGAGCAGTACTTC
14 TRBD1 many TRBJ1-2 TRBV11-2 CASSSLDRAKSYTF TGTGCCAGCAGCTCCCTGGACAGGGCAAAGAGCTACACCTTC
16 TRBD1 many TRBJ2-3 TRBV6-1 CASSETGQGLSDTQYF TGTGCCAGCAGTGAAACGGGACAGGGCCTGTCAGATACGCAGTATTTT
15 . . TRBJ2-7 TRBV19 CASSSLGSADTEQYF TGTGCCAGTAGTTCCCTGGGGTCCGCGGACACGGAGCAGTACTTC
18 . many TRBJ2-3 TRBV12-3/TRBV12-4 CASSLPSPPSPLTDTQYF TGTGCCAGCAGTTTACCATCCCCCCCCAGTCCCCTCACAGATACGCAGTATTTT
14 . few TRBJ2-7 TRBV24-1 CATSRGGRNYEQYF TGTGCCACCAGTCGAGGTGGGCGGAACTACGAGCAGTACTTC
12 . . TRBJ2-2 TRBV3-1 CASSPRKGELFF TGTGCCAGCAGCCCCCGAAAGGGGGAGCTGTTTTTT
14 . many TRBJ2-1 TRBV4-1 CASSQDVTYNEQFF TGCGCCAGCAGCCAAGATGTCACCTACAATGAGCAGTTCTTC
16 . many TRBJ2-2 TRBV20-1 CSARVYSELRAGELFF TGCAGTGCTAGAGTCTATTCAGAGCTCAGAGCCGGGGAGCTGTTTTTT
13 . few TRBJ1-5 TRBV6-1 CASSPRFNQPQHF TGTGCCAGCAGTCCTAGATTCAATCAGCCCCAGCATTTT
15 . . TRBJ2-1 TRBV9 CASSVEQDPYNEQFF TGTGCCAGCAGCGTAGAACAGGACCCCTACAATGAGCAGTTCTTC
14 . many TRBJ1-1 TRBV12-3/TRBV12-4 CASSKPAVWTEAFF TGTGCCAGCAGTAAACCGGCCGTCTGGACTGAAGCTTTCTTT
15 TRBD1 many TRBJ2-7 TRBV20-1 CSAGAPGQGTYEQYF TGCAGTGCCGGCGCCCCGGGACAGGGAACCTACGAGCAGTACTTC
17 TRBD1 few TRBJ1-2 TRBV19 CASSTEPYRGSNYGYTF TGTGCCAGTAGTACAGAACCTTACAGGGGATCTAACTATGGCTACACCTTC
15 . . TRBJ2-1 TRBV4-2 CASSQDTGTHNEQFF TGTGCCAGCAGCCAAGATACCGGGACCCACAATGAGCAGTTCTTC
13 . . TRBJ1-2 TRBV2 CASRMDGDYGYTF TGTGCCAGCAGGATGGACGGAGACTATGGCTACACCTTC
15 . many TRBJ1-1 TRBV11-1 CASSLRTVLNTEAFF TGTGCCAGCAGCTTAAGGACCGTACTGAACACTGAAGCTTTCTTT
16 TRBD1 many TRBJ1-1 TRBV13 CASSPIGDRWEAEAFF TGTGCCAGCAGCCCCATAGGGGACAGGTGGGAGGCTGAAGCTTTCTTT
15 TRBD1 . TRBJ2-2 TRBV7-3 CASSRDRVNTGELFF TGTGCCAGCAGTCGCGACAGGGTCAACACCGGGGAGCTGTTTTTT
14 . many TRBJ2-7 TRBV11-2 CASSPWRASYEQYF TGTGCCAGCAGCCCGTGGCGGGCCTCCTACGAGCAGTACTTC
15 . many TRBJ2-5 TRBV12-3/TRBV12-4 CASSLVGGLQETQYF TGTGCCAGCAGTTTAGTAGGAGGACTCCAAGAGACCCAGTACTTC
15 . . TRBJ1-6 TRBV7-3 CASSPHSGVDSPLHF TGTGCCAGCAGCCCCCATTCAGGGGTTGATTCACCCCTCCACTTT
11 . many TRBJ2-7 TRBV5-4 CASSLGGMQYF TGTGCCAGCAGCTTGGGGGGAATGCAGTACTTC
14 TRBD1 many TRBJ2-1 TRBV20-1 CSAREDRGYNEQFF TGCAGTGCTAGAGAGGACAGGGGGTACAATGAGCAGTTCTTC
18 . many TRBJ2-5 TRBV27 CASSPRGLRVVFDETQYF TGTGCCAGCAGCCCTCGCGGGCTACGGGTGGTTTTTGACGAGACCCAGTACTTC
15 . few TRBJ2-7 TRBV12-3/TRBV12-4 CASSLLGRGAHEQYF TGTGCCAGCAGTTTATTGGGCCGGGGGGCCCACGAGCAGTACTTC
18 TRBD1 many TRBJ2-1 TRBV24-1 CATSDSVAGTGAYNEQFF TGTGCCACCAGTGATTCGGTAGCCGGGACAGGGGCCTACAATGAGCAGTTCTTC
13 . many TRBJ2-1 TRBV10-2 CASSEWDLTEQFF TGCGCCAGCAGTGAGTGGGACTTGACGGAGCAGTTCTTC
14 . few TRBJ2-7 TRBV7-3 CASSVDGPSQEQYF TGTGCCAGCAGCGTAGACGGACCTTCGCAGGAGCAGTACTTC
11 . . TRBJ2-1 TRBV20-1 CSASGRNEQFF TGCAGTGCTAGCGGGAGAAATGAGCAGTTCTTC
10 . many TRBJ2-1 TRBV11-3 CASSRNEQFF TGTGCCAGCAGCCGGAATGAGCAGTTCTTC
16 TRBD2 many TRBJ2-3 TRBV30 CAWSVGSSGDTDTQYF TGTGCCTGGAGTGTGGGGTCTAGCGGGGACACAGATACGCAGTATTTT
15 . many TRBJ2-1 TRBV5-1 CASSSGGNSYNEQFF TGCGCCAGCAGCTCAGGGGGGAACTCCTACAATGAGCAGTTCTTC
14 . . TRBJ1-1 TRBV9 CASSVEGTDTEAFF TGTGCCAGCAGCGTAGAGGGAACCGACACTGAAGCTTTCTTT
13 . many TRBJ1-2 TRBV7-8 CASSQDLGLGYTF TGTGCCAGCAGCCAGGACCTGGGCCTTGGCTACACCTTC
18 . few TRBJ1-6 TRBV19 CASSEGVRIFTFHSPLHF TGTGCCAGTAGTGAGGGGGTGCGGATATTCACCTTTCATTCACCCCTCCACTTT